This T cell receptor (beta chain) was sequenced during a study of control samples from healthy donors and cancer patients. Clones were read by immunoSEQ multiplex PCR, and TCRdb kept only the in-frame ones, dropping some. The data show about 94,000 clones, with around 86% seen just once and roughly 1.2% held by the top ten. The CDR3 contains 13 residues. Germline lookup yields CDR1 MNHEY and CDR2 SVGAGI. The V end lost 3 bases, the J end lost 3 bases, and 9 bases lay between the germline ends. The material sequenced was blood. This receptor was obtained from a woman aged 45-59 years in good health. The chain links TRBV6-5 to TRBJ2-7; D not resolved. In nucleotides, the CDR3 is TGTGCCAGCAGTTATGGGGTAAACTACGAGCAGTACTTC. It encodes CASSYGVNYEQYF.